This T cell receptor (beta chain) is drawn from a study of CD8 T cells in ankylosing spondylitis. For this clonotype: What it binds is unknown.

TCRdb reprocessed the 5' RACE reads via MiXCR and lists one record per CDR3 protein. Among about 230,000 distinct CDR3 sequences listed, 8.2% were seen once. The germline V gene encodes CDR1 SGHTA and CDR2 FQGNSA. This CDR3 has 14 amino acids. With 5 bases clipped from V and 4 bases from J, the junction kept 6 bases outside the gene matches. The study's findings and limits: Disease-associated clones were reportedly significantly overrepresented in matched ankylosing spondylitis synovial fluid. Disease-associated clones were CD8+ and fairly uncommon in peripheral blood. Characteristic of ankylosing spondylitis blood, it appeared, was a TCR beta motif comprising fewer than 10 highly homologous variants.

The sequence came from a female donor with ankylosing spondylitis or in good health (not recorded which). The sequencing sample was made of blood, either unsorted or a sorted T cell fraction (not recorded which). V gene TRBV7-2 combines with J gene TRBJ2-3; 7 bases match TRBD1. CDR3 DNA: TGTGCCAGCAGCCTCACAGGGGCGCCAGATACGCAGTATTTT. This translates into CASSLTGAPDTQYF.